Presented here are 19 T cell receptor beta chains from one specimen sequenced in a study of T cells in Graves' hyperthyroidism and ophthalmopathy. TCR beta CDR3 regions were amplified from RNA transcripts. The TCR CDR3 was amplified in a first-round RT-PCR using the HTBI primer set. TCRdb re-called the multiplex PCR reads through MiXCR, storing one row per CDR3 protein. The table lists around 420,000 distinct CDR3 sequences, around 14% of them singletons. Sequenced material: blood. These receptors were obtained from a woman in her late teens or twenties with Graves' hyperthyroidism.

The rearrangement uses TRBV6-2 or TRBV6-3 and TRBJ2-7, with D perhaps matching TRBD1 or TRBD2 (5 bases each). Per the germline V gene, CDR1 is MNHEY and CDR2 is SVGEGT. V lost 0 bases and J 2 bases, leaving 11 bases between the germline ends. The CDR3 has 15 residues. The CDR3 protein is CASSYSDSGTYEQYF. The CDR3 DNA reads as TGTGCCAGCAGTTACTCCGACAGCGGAACCTACGAGCAGTACTTC.

The chain is built from TRBV19 and TRBJ2-7; the match to TRBD2 covers 9 bases. The trim removed 1 base at V and 3 bases at J, leaving 7 bases unmatched. The CDR3 totals 16 residues. Germline V CDR1 and CDR2: LNHDA, SQIVND (reference sequence). CDR3 region: CASSIGWREGLYEQYF. The DNA for the CDR3 is TGTGCCAGTAGTATAGGCTGGCGGGAGGGCCTCTACGAGCAGTACTTC. The full variable domain, rest sourced from reference TRBV19 and TRBJ2-7, is DGGITQSPKYLFRKEGQNVTLSCEQNLNHDAMYWYRQDPGQGLRLIYYSQIVNDFQKGDIAEGYSVSREKKESFPLTVTSAQKNPTAFYLCASSIGWREGLYEQYFGPGTRLTVT.

CDR3 region: CASSEASGDSYNEQFF. The CDR3 DNA reads TGTGCCAGCAGTGAGGCCTCAGGGGATTCCTACAATGAGCAGTTCTTC. The chain uses TRBV6-1 and TRBJ2-1; a possible D gene is TRBD1 (6 bases). CDR3 length equals 16 residues. V was clipped by 3 bases and J by 1 base, with 13 bases between them. Germline V gives CDR1 MNHNS, CDR2 SASEGT.

The V gene is TRBV3-1, the J gene TRBJ2-5; D not certain. V lost 4 bases and J lost 4, with 10 bases in between. This CDR3 spans 13 amino acids. Germline V lookup: CDR1 LGHDT, CDR2 YNNKEL (reference sequence). CDR3 residues: CASSPSYGETQYF. The CDR3 DNA reads TGTGCCAGCAGCCCCTCCTATGGAGAGACCCAGTACTTC.

This clonotype came up many times. The rearrangement uses TRBV6-2 or TRBV6-3 and TRBJ2-7, with D perhaps matching TRBD1 (6 bases). Deletions cut 1 base from V and 3 bases from J, with 19 bases between. CDR1 and CDR2 (germline): MNHEY, SVGEGT. This CDR3 has 17 amino acids. CDR3 protein: CASSYWGLRDKNYEQYF. In nucleotides, the CDR3 is TGTGCCAGCAGTTACTGGGGTTTGAGGGACAAGAACTACGAGCAGTACTTC.

This clonotype was counted ten times or more. The chain employs TRBV27 and TRBJ2-1; D is uncertain. Germline assignment: CDR1 MNHEY and CDR2 SMNVEV (reference sequence). The ends were cut back, 3 bases at V and 6 bases at J, with 6 bases in the middle. This CDR3 has 12 amino acids. The DNA of the CDR3 is TGTGCCAGCAGTTTCTTTGGCAATGAGCAGTTCTTC. Translation gives CASSFFGNEQFF.

This clonotype was picked up a small number of times. The J gene is TRBJ1-5, the V gene TRBV7-9; 7 nucleotides line up with TRBD1. CDR3 length: 14 residues. Per the germline V gene, CDR1 is SEHNR and CDR2 is FQNEAQ (reference sequence). With 7 bases clipped from V and 1 base from J, the junction kept 4 bases outside the gene matches. The CDR3 sequence is CASNQGGSNQPQHF. In DNA form, the CDR3 reads TGTGCCAGCAACCAAGGGGGCAGCAATCAGCCCCAGCATTTT.

This clonotype occurred many times. This chain uses TRBV6-1 with TRBJ2-7; D not resolved. CDR3 length: 14 residues. Looked up from germline, CDR1 is MNHNS and CDR2 is SASEGT. Trimming cost V 5 bases and J 0 bases, with 11 bases left between them. CDR3 amino acids: CASSLSDLSYEQYF. The CDR3 nucleotides read TGTGCCAGCAGTCTCTCGGACCTCTCCTACGAGCAGTACTTC.

This chain connects TRBV20-1 to TRBJ2-2, with TRBD1 matching 10 bases. The germline CDR1 and CDR2 sequences are DFQATT and SNEGSKA (reference sequence). This CDR3 is 16 amino acids long. V was pared by 3 bases and J by 10 bases, with 14 bases of the junction left unmatched. The DNA of the CDR3 is TGCAGTGCTAGGGACAGGGGGGCCGCGGGGGGCCCGGAGCTGTTTTTT. This gives the protein CSARDRGAAGGPELFF.

This clonotype was seen ten or more times. V and J are TRBV20-1 and TRBJ2-1; 11 bases are shared with TRBD2. Germline V gene lookup returns CDR1 DFQATT and CDR2 SNEGSKA (reference sequence). Trimming took 5 bases from V and 9 from J; bases not matched to a gene: 6. The CDR3 length is 13 residues. This CDR3 reads CSAPPGLAVEQFF. CDR3 in DNA: TGCAGTGCTCCCCCGGGACTAGCGGTTGAGCAGTTCTTC.

This clonotype was detected many times. CDR3 amino acids: CASSPLRDRAKNIQYF. The DNA of the CDR3 is TGTGCCAGCAGTCCACTCCGGGACAGAGCCAAAAACATTCAGTACTTC. The rearrangement uses TRBV28 and TRBJ2-4, with 7 bases aligning to TRBD1. The CDR3 consists of 16 residues. Unmatched junction bases numbered 7, after V lost 5 bases and J lost 0 bases. Germline lookup yields CDR1 MDHEN and CDR2 SYDVKM.

V usage is TRBV20-1 and J usage is TRBJ2-2; D is ambiguous. This CDR3 spans 15 amino acids. CDR1 DFQATT and CDR2 SNEGSKA come from the germline V gene (reference sequence). Trimming took 6 bases from V and 3 from J, leaving 17 bases between them. The CDR3 here is CSAQTRYTDTGELFF. CDR3 in DNA: TGCAGTGCCCAGACCCGATACACGGACACCGGGGAGCTGTTTTTT.

This clonotype has more than one count but fewer than ten. The chain couples TRBV5-5 to TRBJ2-3; 7 nucleotides match TRBD2. In germline, CDR1 is SGHKS, CDR2 YYEKEE (reference sequence). The CDR3 is made up of 17 amino acids. J lost 0 bases, V lost 3 bases, and 10 bases had no gene match. The CDR3 spells CASSSLGRGSSTDTQYF. In nucleotides, the CDR3 is TGTGCCAGCAGCTCCTTGGGGCGGGGGTCTAGCACAGATACGCAGTATTTT.

This clonotype was observed a handful of times. The chain is built from TRBV9 and TRBJ1-5; D is uncertain. Trimming shortened V by 3 bases and J by 3 bases, and 10 bases separated the two germline ends. Germline V CDR1 and CDR2: SGDLS, YYNGEE. The CDR3 sequence is 14 residues long. The CDR3 DNA sequence: TGTGCCAGCAGCGACGGGCAGTCCAATCAGCCCCAGCATTTT. Protein product: CASSDGQSNQPQHF. The full variable domain, in which reference TRBV9 and TRBJ1-5 provide the parts outside the CDR3, is DSGVTQTPKHLITATGQRVTLRCSPRSGDLSVYWYQQSLDQGLQFLIQYYNGEERAKGNILERFSAQQFPDLHSELNLSSLELGDSALYFCASSDGQSNQPQHFGDGTRLSIL.

The CDR3 nucleotides read TGTGCCAGCAGCCATTACAGGGGGGCGAACACCGGGGAGCTGTTTTTT. The encoded protein is CASSHYRGANTGELFF. V is TRBV7-2 and J is TRBJ2-2; the match to TRBD1 covers 8 bases. V lost 5 bases and J lost 0; bases outside the gene matches: 5. Germline CDR1 is SGHTA and CDR2 is FQGNSA. The CDR3 has 16 residues.

As to this clonotype: This may be a read error, as it is one base from a much larger clone. CDR3: CATSTGIGWSGYTF. CDR3 sequence (DNA): TGTGCCACCAGTACTGGGATAGGGTGGTCTGGCTACACCTTC. The V call is TRBV24-1, the J call TRBJ1-2, with no clear D. The CDR3 totals 14 residues. V lost 6 bases, J lost 7 bases, and 17 bases lay in between. Germline lookup yields CDR1 KGHDR and CDR2 SFDVKD.

Note on this clonotype: With a much larger clone just one base away, this may be a read error. Because the CDR3 is missing its conserved closing phenylalanine or tryptophan, this is likely a read error. This sequence joins TRBV28 and TRBJ2-7; perhaps TRBD1 as D (6 bases). Germline V gene lookup returns CDR1 MDHEN and CDR2 SYDVKM. The CDR3 consists of 11 residues. The germline V and J ends were trimmed by 6 bases and 6 bases, with 9 bases remaining between them. This CDR3 reads CASSPDSEQYL. DNA for the CDR3: TGTGCCAGCAGCCCGGACAGCGAGCAGTACCTC.

In this sample, this clonotype turned up a few times. The chain carries TRBV19 and TRBJ2-7, with TRBD2 identical over 7 bases. CDR1 and CDR2 (germline): LNHDA, SQIVND (reference sequence). After removal of 6 bases from V and 3 bases from J, the junction contained 5 bases not matched to a gene. This CDR3 has 13 residues. The DNA of the CDR3 is TGTGCCAGTAGCAGGGACTACTACTACGAGCAGTACTTC. Residues: CASSRDYYYEQYF.

The J gene is TRBJ2-2, the V gene TRBV29-1, with D possibly matching TRBD1 (6 bases). The germline gives CDR1 SQVTM, CDR2 ANQGSEA. The CDR3 has 12 amino acids. Trimming stripped 4 bases from V and 7 bases from J, with 10 bases between. The CDR3 DNA sequence: TGCAGCGTTGTGTACAGGGACGGGGAGCTGTTTTTT. The encoded protein is CSVVYRDGELFF.